A single sample gave rise to the 30 T cell receptor beta chains below, sequenced in a study of blood T cell repertoires in COVID-19 (dated by TCRdb to the early 2020s). Libraries were constructed by the immunoSEQ multiplex PCR assay. TCRdb stores this immuneACCESS table with in-frame sequences only. Part of the clones is absent; in the studies checked, under half of the shortfall reflects unresolved V genes, and no reason is known for the rest. In this sample the table shows about 74,000 clones, about four fifths of which occur a single time. The biggest ten clones account for more than 7% of the sample. Material: peripheral blood. These TCRs come from a man in his fifties with active COVID-19.

The V and J genes are TRBV7-9 and TRBJ2-5, with TRBD1 matching 7 bases. J gave up 2 bases and V 5 bases, and 8 bases lay outside the gene matches. The CDR3 length is 15 residues. Germline V gene sequence: CDR1 SEHNR, CDR2 FQNEAQ (reference sequence). The CDR3: CASSPDRAHQETQYF. CDR3 DNA: TGTGCCAGCAGCCCAGACAGGGCACATCAAGAGACCCAGTACTTC.

This clone has ten or more counts. V usage is TRBV7-2 and J usage is TRBJ2-1, with D maybe TRBD2 (6 bases). Trimming removed 5 bases at V and 5 bases at J, with 16 bases between. Looked up from germline, CDR1 is SGHTA and CDR2 is FQGNSA. CDR3 size: 15 residues. The DNA of the CDR3 is TGTGCCAGCAGCGCAGGACTACCGGGGAACAATGAGCAGTTCTTC. Translation: CASSAGLPGNNEQFF.

The chain combines TRBV7-9 with TRBJ1-1; TRBD1 matches 11 bases. J gave up 5 bases and V 5 bases, and 4 bases lay outside the gene matches. The CDR3 is 14 residues long. Per germline, CDR1 SEHNR and CDR2 FQNEAQ (reference sequence). CDR3 sequence (DNA): TGTGCCAGCAGCAATCGGGACAGGGGGACTGAAGCTTTCTTT. It specifies CASSNRDRGTEAFF.

The rearrangement uses TRBV7-9 and TRBJ2-7, with D possibly matching TRBD2 (5 bases). The V end was cut by 5 bases, the J end by 6 bases, with 17 bases between. The length of the CDR3 is 14 residues. Per the germline V gene, CDR1 is SEHNR and CDR2 is FQNEAQ (reference sequence). CDR3 sequence: CASSQEALALEQYF. Written as DNA, the CDR3 is TGTGCCAGCAGCCAGGAGGCGCTAGCTCTCGAGCAGTACTTC.

The chain joins TRBV5-1 to TRBJ2-3; TRBD2 matches 11 bases. The CDR3 is 17 residues long. CDR1 is SGHRS, CDR2 YFSETQ, per germline. V lost 1 base, J lost 4 bases, and 8 bases stayed unmatched. CDR3 coding DNA: TGCGCCAGCAGCTTGCAACTAGCGGGAGTAGTTTCAGATACGCAGTATTTT. Amino acid sequence: CASSLQLAGVVSDTQYF.

This clone was counted a single time. The chain links TRBV5-1 to TRBJ1-6; D is unclear. CDR1 and CDR2 (germline): SGHRS, YFSETQ. This CDR3 is 13 amino acids long. The V end was cut by 1 base, the J end by 11 bases, with 10 bases between. The CDR3 here is CASSLREETPLHF. CDR3 DNA sequence: TGCGCCAGCAGCTTGAGGGAGGAAACACCCCTCCACTTT.

The rearrangement uses TRBV30 and TRBJ2-3, with 9 bases aligning to TRBD1. Per the germline V gene, CDR1 is GTSNPN and CDR2 is SVGIG (reference sequence). After removal of 2 bases from V and 4 bases from J, the junction contained 7 bases not matched to a gene. The CDR3 has 15 residues. CDR3 amino acids: CAWSKDRGGADTQYF. The CDR3 coding sequence is TGTGCCTGGAGTAAGGACAGGGGAGGTGCAGATACGCAGTATTTT.

The chain is built from TRBV6-6 and TRBJ2-7, with D perhaps matching TRBD2 (6 bases). The CDR3 is 14 amino acids. CDR1 and CDR2 from the germline V gene are MNHNY and SVGAGI (reference sequence). Trimming took off 4 bases at V and 3 bases at J, with 13 bases between the two ends. The CDR3 protein is CASSSGGAYYEQYF. For the CDR3, the DNA is TGTGCCAGCAGTTCGGGCGGGGCTTACTACGAGCAGTACTTC.

The genes are TRBV19 and TRBJ2-4; 7 bases match TRBD2. CDR3 size: 17 residues. CDR1 is LNHDA, CDR2 SQIVND, per germline (reference sequence). Trimming at V came to 1 base and at J to 1 base, leaving 7 bases not matched to a gene. In nucleotides, the CDR3 is TGTGCCAGTAGTATAGTAAGACTAGCCGTTGCCAAAAACATTCAGTACTTC. It translates to CASSIVRLAVAKNIQYF.

This clone was observed once. The chain is built from TRBV19 and TRBJ2-3; 8 bases fit TRBD2. The V and J ends lost 5 bases and 0 bases, in that order; junction bases with no gene match: 4. CDR1 and CDR2 from the germline V gene are LNHDA and SQIVND (reference sequence). This CDR3 has 15 amino acids. Here the CDR3 reads CASSPLAASTDTQYF. The DNA of the CDR3 is TGTGCCAGTAGTCCACTAGCGGCTAGCACAGATACGCAGTATTTT.

The rearrangement joins TRBV12-3 or TRBV12-4 to TRBJ1-2; D gene ambiguous. The CDR3 extends over 13 amino acids. V lost 3 bases and J 2 bases, leaving 7 bases between the germline ends. In nucleotides, the CDR3 is TGTGCCAGCAGTTTGCGAAGAAACTATGGCTACACCTTC. Its translation is CASSLRRNYGYTF.

This rearrangement joins TRBV9 to TRBJ2-3, with 9 bases that match TRBD1. Germline assignment: CDR1 SGDLS and CDR2 YYNGEE. After removal of 4 bases from V and 1 base from J, the junction contained 4 bases not matched to a gene. The CDR3 runs 15 residues. CDR3 in DNA: TGTGCCAGCAGCACACAGGGGGCCGGCACAGATACGCAGTATTTT. It codes for CASSTQGAGTDTQYF.

This rearrangement joins TRBV27 to TRBJ2-4; a weak D match, TRBD2 (6 bases). V gave up 6 bases and J gave up 3 bases, with 9 bases separating them. From germline, CDR1 is MNHEY and CDR2 SMNVEV (reference sequence). The CDR3 consists of 13 residues. This chain's CDR3 is CASRRGGKNIQYF. The CDR3 nucleotides are TGTGCCAGCAGACGGGGAGGCAAAAACATTCAGTACTTC.

In this sample, this clone turned up once. The gene calls are TRBV30 and TRBJ1-6; no clear D gene. V lost 5 bases and J 14 bases, leaving 16 bases between the germline ends. The CDR3 is made up of 12 amino acids. Germline V CDR1 and CDR2: GTSNPN, SVGIG (reference sequence). CDR3 nucleotide sequence: TGTGCCTGGGAAGCATATCGACGGGCCCTCCACTTT. It specifies CAWEAYRRALHF.

The chain carries TRBV7-6 and TRBJ2-1; 11 bases match TRBD2. V shed 4 bases, J shed 8 bases, and the junction held 13 bases outside the gene matches. The length of the CDR3 is 17 residues. CDR1 SGHVS and CDR2 FNYEAQ come from the germline V gene. CDR3 sequence reads: CASSSEVSSGGFDEQFF. In nucleotides, the CDR3 is TGTGCCAGCAGCTCCGAGGTCTCTAGCGGGGGGTTCGATGAGCAGTTCTTC. The whole variable domain, filled in from reference TRBV7-6 and TRBJ2-1, reads GAGVSQSPRYKVTKRGQDVALRCDPISGHVSLYWYRQALGQGPEFLTYFNYEAQQDKSGLPNDRFSAERPEGSISTLTIQRTEQRDSAMYRCASSSEVSSGGFDEQFFGPGTRLTVL.

V is TRBV6-5 and J is TRBJ2-7, with D possibly matching TRBD1 (6 bases). Germline CDR1 and CDR2: MNHEY and SVGAGI. The V gene lost 5 bases and the J gene lost 9 bases, with 11 bases spanning the gap. The CDR3 covers 11 residues. This CDR3 is CASSHGQRQYF. The DNA of the CDR3 is TGTGCCAGCAGTCACGGACAGAGGCAGTACTTC.

The V call is TRBV7-9, the J call TRBJ1-2; 8 bases match TRBD1. V lost 1 base to trimming and J lost 6 bases; unmatched junction nucleotides: 4. This CDR3 is 14 amino acids long. Germline-derived CDR1 and CDR2 are SEHNR and FQNEAQ (reference sequence). CDR3 region: CASSLVQGVDGYTF. In DNA, the CDR3 is TGTGCCAGCAGCTTAGTACAGGGGGTGGATGGCTACACCTTC.

V and J are TRBV13 and TRBJ2-5, with 8 bases fitting TRBD2. This CDR3 spans 15 amino acids. The junction had 5 bases not matched to a gene; V was cut back by 5 bases and J by 0 bases. Germline lookup yields CDR1 PRHDT and CDR2 FYEKMQ (reference sequence). CDR3 residues: CASSPEAGDQETQYF. The DNA of the CDR3 is TGTGCCAGCAGCCCCGAAGCGGGAGACCAAGAGACCCAGTACTTC.

The rearrangement joins TRBV7-6 to TRBJ1-2, with a possible D match to TRBD1 (5 bases). From germline, CDR1 is SGHVS and CDR2 FNYEAQ. V lost 6 bases and J lost 0, with 26 bases in between. CDR3 length equals 19 residues. CDR3 coding DNA: TGTGCCAGCAGACCCCCCCCCAGGGCGTTTAGAGAGACTAACTATGGCTACACCTTC. It codes for CASRPPPRAFRETNYGYTF.

As regards this clone: The same CDR3 is also encoded by other DNA sequences in this sample. The chain is built from TRBV9 and TRBJ2-5; 9 bases align to TRBD2. The CDR3 consists of 15 residues. Germline CDR1 is SGDLS and CDR2 is YYNGEE. The ends lost 0 bases at V and 5 bases at J; junction bases unmatched: 5. The CDR3 loop reads CASSVGASGAETQYF. CDR3 coding DNA: TGTGCCAGCAGCGTAGGGGCTAGCGGGGCGGAGACCCAGTACTTC. The full variable domain, completed using reference TRBV9 and TRBJ2-5, is DSGVTQTPKHLITATGQRVTLRCSPRSGDLSVYWYQQSLDQGLQFLIQYYNGEERAKGNILERFSAQQFPDLHSELNLSSLELGDSALYFCASSVGASGAETQYFGPGTRLLVL.

CDR3 nucleotides: TGTGCCAGCAGCCGAATAGCGGGAGGGCCGAAGACCCAGTACTTC. This sequence encodes CASSRIAGGPKTQYF. The chain is built from TRBV6-5 and TRBJ2-5, with TRBD2 matching over 11 bases. The CDR3 has 15 amino acids. Losses at the gene ends were 6 bases for V and 6 bases for J; bases not matched to a gene: 9. CDR1 and CDR2 from the germline V gene are MNHEY and SVGAGI.

The chain carries TRBV2 and TRBJ1-4; 7 nucleotides match TRBD1. This CDR3 has 17 residues. Losses at the gene ends were 5 bases for V and 2 bases for J; bases not matched to a gene: 11. Looked up from germline, CDR1 is SNHLY and CDR2 is FYNNEI. CDR3 region: CASSLITGDATNEKLFF. The CDR3 nucleotides are TGTGCCAGCAGTCTAATTACAGGGGACGCGACTAATGAAAAACTGTTTTTT.

The genes are TRBV6-5 and TRBJ2-7, with D maybe TRBD2 (5 bases). The germline V and J ends were trimmed by 7 bases and 2 bases, with 9 bases remaining between them. The CDR3 spans 12 residues. The germline gives CDR1 MNHEY, CDR2 SVGAGI. The CDR3 DNA sequence: TGTGCCAGCATGGGAGCCCCCTACGAGCAGTACTTC. Protein: CASMGAPYEQYF.

The CDR3 sequence is CASRTGRGAGGNTIYF. CDR3 DNA sequence: TGTGCCAGCAGAACCGGGAGGGGAGCGGGGGGAAACACCATATATTTT. The rearrangement links TRBV7-8 to TRBJ1-3; D possibly corresponds to TRBD1 (5 bases). V was pared by 6 bases and J by 4 bases, with 19 bases between. The germline gives CDR1 SGHVS, CDR2 FQNEAQ. The CDR3 covers 16 residues.

The chain uses TRBV7-9 and TRBJ2-3; D perhaps matches TRBD2 (6 bases). Germline V lookup: CDR1 SEHNR, CDR2 FQNEAQ (reference sequence). The CDR3 is made up of 17 amino acids. The V end was cut by 1 base, the J end by 2 bases, with 16 bases between. CDR3 sequence (DNA): TGTGCCAGCAGCTTAGGAAGCGTTAGCGGAATCACAGATACGCAGTATTTT. Its translation: CASSLGSVSGITDTQYF.

The CDR3 loop is CASRAGQGGEQYF. DNA of the CDR3: TGTGCCAGCAGAGCGGGACAGGGGGGCGAGCAGTACTTC. The chain couples TRBV2 to TRBJ2-7, with 11 bases matching TRBD1. The V gene's germline CDR1 is SNHLY and CDR2 FYNNEI. CDR3 length: 13 amino acids. V shed 6 bases and J 6 bases; nucleotides not matched to a gene: 4.

The rearrangement links TRBV11-3 to TRBJ2-7; possibly TRBD2 for D (6 bases). Per the germline V gene, CDR1 is SGHNT and CDR2 is YENEEA. The CDR3 covers 14 residues. V was pared by 5 bases and J by 0 bases, with 11 bases between. CDR3 sequence: CASSPGDHSYEQYF. In DNA, the CDR3 is TGTGCCAGCAGCCCGGGGGACCACTCCTACGAGCAGTACTTC.

This chain connects TRBV6-5 to TRBJ1-2, with D perhaps TRBD1 (6 bases). This CDR3 region has 16 residues. From germline, CDR1 is MNHEY and CDR2 SVGAGI. V was pared by 0 bases and J by 5 bases, with 16 bases between. The CDR3 loop reads CASSYSEGGYGYGYTF. The CDR3, as DNA: TGTGCCAGCAGTTACTCTGAGGGGGGGTACGGATATGGCTACACCTTC.

This clone was observed a single time. The V call is TRBV13, the J call TRBJ1-4; D possibly corresponds to TRBD1 (5 bases). The CDR3 sequence is 14 residues long. V was cut by 2 bases and J by 7 bases, with 11 bases left in between. Germline CDR1 reads PRHDT; CDR2 reads FYEKMQ (reference sequence). In nucleotides, the CDR3 is TGTGCCAGCAGCTTATCTCCAGGGTCTGAAAAACTGTTTTTT. It specifies CASSLSPGSEKLFF.

The chain is built from TRBV3-1 (or the pseudogene TRBV3-2) and TRBJ1-6; D is possibly TRBD1 (5 bases). The length of the CDR3 is 16 residues. From germline, CDR1 is LGHDT and CDR2 YNNKEL (reference sequence). V gave up 1 base and J gave up 3 bases, with 10 bases separating them. CDR3 in amino acids: CASSQVSGGYNSPLHF. The CDR3, as DNA: TGTGCCAGCAGCCAAGTGAGCGGGGGCTATAATTCACCCCTCCACTTT.